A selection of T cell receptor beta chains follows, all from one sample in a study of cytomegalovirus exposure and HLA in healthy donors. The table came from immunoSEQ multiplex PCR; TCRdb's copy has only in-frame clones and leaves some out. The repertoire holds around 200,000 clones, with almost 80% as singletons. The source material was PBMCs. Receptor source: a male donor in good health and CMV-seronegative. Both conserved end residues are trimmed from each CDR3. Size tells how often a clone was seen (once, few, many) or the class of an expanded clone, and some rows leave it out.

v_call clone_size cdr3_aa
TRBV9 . ASSVDLAGGKQETQY
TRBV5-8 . ASSSLGGTYEQY
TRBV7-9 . ASSQPDSTQY
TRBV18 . ASSPGPNYGYT
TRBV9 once ASSPWTGGRTEAF
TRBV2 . ATSGRIETQY
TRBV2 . AKDRESPEAF
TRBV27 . ASRLGEQRSTQY
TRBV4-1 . ASSPREGDGTQY
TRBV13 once ASSFVVPLRTEAF
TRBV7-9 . ASSLMQGQETQY
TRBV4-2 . ASTTDQGFNLEQY
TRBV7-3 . ASSSLAGGTDTQY
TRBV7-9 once SSSTRTEGSTNEKLF
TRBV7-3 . ASSPGQGPYEQY
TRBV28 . ASTWAGEKLF
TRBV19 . ASSGRTYEQY
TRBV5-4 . ASSLGLAGDLDTQY
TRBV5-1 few ASNTGQGNYGYT
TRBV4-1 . ASSHPDRVETQY
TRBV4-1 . ASSQDLASKNTEAF
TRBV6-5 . ASSVANTGELF
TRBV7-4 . ASSLGGGTGADSNQPQH
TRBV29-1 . SVERLAVSYNEQF
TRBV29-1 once SVERFGGIEQY
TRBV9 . ASSAARRLASYNEQF
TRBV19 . ASSIAARQY
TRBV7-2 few ASSSNQRPDTQY
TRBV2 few ASSFYEQY
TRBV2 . ASIPGGGETQY
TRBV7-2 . ASSSTGGISKNIQY
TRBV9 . ASSAGITNEKLF
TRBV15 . ATSNIQVDQPQH
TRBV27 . ASSLLGETYEQY
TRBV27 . ASSLVRGLSKNIQY
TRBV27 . ASSLRAGGKNEQF
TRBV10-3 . AIGGAEWNEQF
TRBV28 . ASRDRGQKLF
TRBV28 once ASNVPGQGDTEAF
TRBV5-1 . ASSFEGGSYEQY
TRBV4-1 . ASSQDFGRGLNTEAF
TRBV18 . ASSPARDNEETQY
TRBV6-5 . ASRDRGDYEQY
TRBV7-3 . ASSVYAGGRDEQF
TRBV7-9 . ASSTNMALNNEQF
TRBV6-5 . ASSYSQGAGYEQY
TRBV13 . ASSLQGASNEKLF
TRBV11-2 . ASSPSGGAWETQY